Listed below are T cell receptor beta chains from one sample, sequenced in a study of blood T cell repertoires in COVID-19. Repertoires were generated with immunoSEQ multiplex PCR, while TCRdb's copy carries only in-frame clones and drops some. The sample includes about 67,000 clones, roughly 90% of them seen just once. Sample: peripheral blood. The receptors here all came from a man aged 50-60 years with active COVID-19. Each CDR3 is given with its conserved first and last residue. A D gene is named only where the DNA matches it firmly.

V: TRBV18; D: .; CDR3: CASSPLRQGQPQHF
V: TRBV3-1/TRBV3-2; D: .; CDR3: CASSQTGSAGANVLTF
V: TRBV6-5; D: TRBD1; CDR3: CASRTFGTDYGYTF
V: TRBV30; D: .; CDR3: CAWRKQGTGELFF
V: TRBV5-1; D: TRBD1; CDR3: CASSLTGGIIAGELFF
V: TRBV9; D: .; CDR3: CASSVRGLGTQYF
V: TRBV25-1; D: TRBD1; CDR3: CASSGGQGYNQPQHF
V: TRBV5-1; D: .; CDR3: CASSLGPRQVQFF
V: TRBV6-5; D: .; CDR3: CASKSSQETQYF
V: TRBV18; D: TRBD2; CDR3: CASSPQLAGGLKTQYF
V: TRBV7-2; D: TRBD2; CDR3: CASSTPASGGSSYNEQFF
V: TRBV7-2; D: .; CDR3: CASSLKRNTEAFF
V: TRBV3-1/TRBV3-2; D: TRBD1; CDR3: CASSQDCRGLRRFQPQHF
V: TRBV7-3; D: TRBD1; CDR3: CASSSQGEQYF
V: TRBV2; D: .; CDR3: CASSEISTGANVLTF
V: TRBV7-8; D: TRBD2; CDR3: CASSKPGLAGGLYNEQFF
V: TRBV19; D: TRBD1; CDR3: CASSIMQGAKSNEKLFF
V: TRBV18; D: .; CDR3: CASSPRQTTNNEQFF
V: TRBV10-3; D: .; CDR3: CAIQPGTDNEQFF
V: TRBV7-9; D: .; CDR3: CASSSGSSQGRGEQYF
V: TRBV18; D: .; CDR3: CASSRSGSTDTQYF
V: TRBV2; D: .; CDR3: CASSRTDNVLTF
V: TRBV5-4; D: TRBD2; CDR3: CASSWNQLAGGPNEQFF
V: TRBV19; D: .; CDR3: CASRGVKYEKLFF
V: TRBV15; D: .; CDR3: CATSRANTGDRTSYEQYF
V: TRBV18; D: TRBD1; CDR3: CASSPAQGRTEGYTF
V: TRBV7-2; D: TRBD1; CDR3: CASSSRGLGTGELFF
V: TRBV13; D: .; CDR3: CASSPSTGKNTDTQYF
V: TRBV27; D: TRBD1; CDR3: CASRGQGVLIGNTQYF
V: TRBV23-1; D: TRBD1; CDR3: CASSQPSGGEGTDTQYF
V: TRBV10-3; D: .; CDR3: CAISEGVGQGLQPQHF
V: TRBV19; D: .; CDR3: CASGDKYGYTF
V: TRBV9; D: TRBD2; CDR3: CASSVWGGETQYF
V: TRBV3-1/TRBV3-2; D: .; CDR3: CASSPPQGQSDTQYF
V: TRBV7-2; D: .; CDR3: CASSLNRAGTGELFF
V: TRBV14; D: .; CDR3: CASSQSYSEAFF
V: TRBV27; D: TRBD2; CDR3: CASRSGRVRAIEETQYF
V: TRBV7-8; D: TRBD2; CDR3: CASGLLELANEQYF
V: TRBV6-2/TRBV6-3; D: TRBD1; CDR3: CASSLQGRAFF
V: TRBV4-3; D: .; CDR3: CASSQEEAAIETQYF
V: TRBV5-1; D: TRBD2; CDR3: CASSFSGTSGTNNEQFF
V: TRBV4-3; D: .; CDR3: CASSQLIQGSGANVLTF
V: TRBV6-5; D: TRBD2; CDR3: CASSWPLAGASYF
V: TRBV7-9; D: TRBD1; CDR3: CASSPKDRPYEQYF
V: TRBV5-1; D: .; CDR3: CASSLDSGTEAFF
V: TRBV28; D: TRBD1; CDR3: CASSPIQGRQPQHF
V: TRBV28; D: TRBD1; CDR3: CASSLGTGGKGGYTF
V: TRBV11-2; D: .; CDR3: CASSPLGQGGYEQFF
V: TRBV5-1; D: .; CDR3: CASRGGGAPGEQFF
V: TRBV7-2; D: .; CDR3: CASSPSLGFFLSNEKLFF
V: TRBV12-3/TRBV12-4; D: TRBD1; CDR3: CASSLTGVYEQYF
V: TRBV11-2; D: TRBD1; CDR3: CASSLTGWGADTQYF
V: TRBV6-2/TRBV6-3; D: .; CDR3: CASSYYPGAANTEAFF
V: TRBV7-3; D: TRBD1; CDR3: CASSLTFFRDRGREDEQFF
V: TRBV6-5; D: TRBD2; CDR3: CASTSGASYEQYF
V: TRBV5-4; D: TRBD2; CDR3: CASSLRLAGANEQFF
V: TRBV7-8; D: TRBD2; CDR3: CASSFTSGGAGEQYF
V: TRBV7-9; D: .; CDR3: CASSFQENTEAFF